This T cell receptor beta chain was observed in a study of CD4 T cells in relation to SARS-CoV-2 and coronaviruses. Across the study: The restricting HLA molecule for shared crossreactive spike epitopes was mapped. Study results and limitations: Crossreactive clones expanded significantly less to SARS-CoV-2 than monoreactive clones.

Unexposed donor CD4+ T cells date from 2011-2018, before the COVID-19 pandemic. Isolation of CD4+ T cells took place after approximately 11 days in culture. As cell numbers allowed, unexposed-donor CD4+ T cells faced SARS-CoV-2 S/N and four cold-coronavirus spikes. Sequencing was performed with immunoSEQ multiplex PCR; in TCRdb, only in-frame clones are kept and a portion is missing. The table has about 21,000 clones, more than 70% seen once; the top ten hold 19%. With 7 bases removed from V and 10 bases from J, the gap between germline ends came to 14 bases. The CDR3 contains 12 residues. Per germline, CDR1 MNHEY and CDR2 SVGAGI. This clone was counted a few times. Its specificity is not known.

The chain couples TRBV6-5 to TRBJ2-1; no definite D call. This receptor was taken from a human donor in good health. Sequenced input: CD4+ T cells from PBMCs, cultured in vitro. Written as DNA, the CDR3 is TGTGCCAGCAAGGGTAGTCTTGAGGAGCAGTTCTTC. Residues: CASKGSLEEQFF.